The rows below give T cell receptor beta chains drawn from one sample of a study of blood T cells in healthy people across ages. TCRdb reprocessed the 5' RACE reads with MiXCR, giving one entry per CDR3 protein. The data contain around 1.1 million distinct CDR3 sequences, 35% to 45% of them singletons. Source material: blood. These receptors originate from a man aged 18-30 years in good health. Each CDR3 is given with its conserved first and last residue. Fields, in order: J gene, clone size, D gene, V gene, CDR3 protein, CDR3 DNA. A D gene is named only where the DNA matches it firmly. Clone size is given for some rows only: seen once, a few or many times, or a class if the clone is expanded.

TRBJ1-1	few	TRBD1	TRBV6-1	CASSEVTGSGNTEAFF	TGTGCCAGCAGTGAAGTGACAGGGAGTGGGAACACTGAAGCTTTCTTT
TRBJ2-5	.	.	TRBV20-1	CSARDPGSSQETQYF	TGCAGTGCTAGAGATCCCGGCTCCTCCCAAGAGACCCAGTACTTC
TRBJ2-1	few	TRBD2	TRBV2	CASSEGAGADYNEQFF	TGTGCCAGCAGTGAAGGAGCGGGGGCGGACTACAATGAGCAGTTCTTC
TRBJ2-3	few	.	TRBV20-1	CSADQGDTQYF	TGCAGTGCTGATCAGGGTGATACGCAGTATTTT
TRBJ2-7	.	.	TRBV4-3	CASSQEGRSQQYF	TGCGCCAGCAGCCAAGAGGGACGTTCCCAGCAGTACTTC
TRBJ1-2	.	.	TRBV15	CATSRELRGTRDYTF	TGTGCCACCAGCAGAGAATTGAGGGGGACCCGTGACTACACCTTC
TRBJ2-7	.	.	TRBV29-1	CSVGTDYEQYF	TGCAGCGTAGGGACGGACTACGAGCAGTACTTC
TRBJ2-3	.	TRBD2	TRBV7-9	CASSTLAGMSTDTQYF	TGTGCCAGCAGCACCCTAGCGGGGATGAGCACAGATACGCAGTATTTT
TRBJ2-1	.	.	TRBV27	CASSTPLKLGMGYEQFF	TGTGCCAGCAGTACCCCTTTAAAATTGGGTATGGGTTATGAGCAGTTCTTC
TRBJ2-7	few	.	TRBV6-2/TRBV6-3	CASSYSGQIYEQYF	TGTGCCAGCAGTTACAGCGGACAGATCTACGAGCAGTACTTC
TRBJ2-7	.	.	TRBV6-1	CASSEAGTGVYEQYF	TGTGCCAGCAGTGAAGCCGGGACTGGGGTCTACGAGCAGTACTTC
TRBJ1-2	.	TRBD1	TRBV18	CASSPLTGEANYGYTF	TGTGCCAGCTCACCGCTTACAGGGGAAGCTAACTATGGCTACACCTTC
TRBJ1-2	few	.	TRBV2	CASSEQNGYTF	TGTGCCAGCAGTGAACAGAATGGCTACACCTTC
TRBJ2-1	few	.	TRBV12-3/TRBV12-4	CASGLLSVQSRNEQFF	TGTGCCAGCGGCCTTTTGAGCGTTCAAAGTAGGAATGAGCAGTTCTTC
TRBJ1-6	.	.	TRBV9	CASSVADNSPLHF	TGTGCCAGCAGCGTAGCGGATAATTCACCCCTCCACTTT
TRBJ2-1	.	.	TRBV4-2	CASSRRTSGRSYNEQFF	TGTGCCAGCAGCCGCCGAACGAGCGGCCGTTCCTACAATGAGCAGTTCTTC
TRBJ2-3	many	.	TRBV20-1	CSATTDTQYF	TGCAGTGCTACCACAGATACGCAGTATTTT
TRBJ2-3	.	.	TRBV7-2	CASSLSEGPYTQYF	TGTGCCAGCAGCTTGTCTGAAGGACCGTATACGCAGTATTTT
TRBJ1-4	.	TRBD1	TRBV7-9	CASSARMDRGEGKLFF	TGTGCCAGCAGCGCTAGGATGGACAGGGGAGAGGGAAAACTGTTTTTT
TRBJ1-1	.	.	TRBV29-1	CSVSGESRDTEAFF	TGCAGCGTTAGTGGGGAATCAAGAGACACTGAAGCTTTCTTT
TRBJ1-2	few	TRBD1	TRBV7-9	CASSSWTGTNYGYTF	TGTGCCAGCAGCTCTTGGACAGGGACTAACTATGGCTACACCTTC
TRBJ2-5	few	.	TRBV29-1	CSVRRVVVPETQYF	TGCAGCGTTCGGCGGGTAGTGGTTCCGGAGACCCAGTACTTC
TRBJ2-3	.	.	TRBV5-1	CASSPWGQGGDTQYF	TGCGCCAGCAGCCCCTGGGGGCAGGGTGGCGATACGCAGTATTTT
TRBJ1-2	few	.	TRBV5-1	CASSLASGGDFYGYTF	TGCGCCAGCAGCTTGGCCTCGGGGGGCGACTTCTATGGCTACACCTTC
TRBJ1-3	.	.	TRBV20-1	CSASPDRIGNTIYF	TGCAGTGCAAGTCCAGACAGGATTGGAAACACCATATATTTT
TRBJ1-2	.	.	TRBV27	CASSLRQGFRYNYGYTF	TGTGCCAGCAGTTTACGGCAGGGCTTTCGGTACAACTATGGCTACACCTTC
TRBJ2-1	few	TRBD2	TRBV12-3/TRBV12-4	CASSLETSGVIGPYNEQFF	TGTGCCAGCAGTTTAGAGACTAGCGGGGTTATAGGGCCTTACAATGAGCAGTTCTTC
TRBJ1-2	.	.	TRBV12-3/TRBV12-4	CASSLETDSYGYTF	TGTGCCAGCAGTTTGGAGACTGATTCTTATGGCTACACCTTC
TRBJ1-5	.	.	TRBV2	CASSPGSVGNQPQHF	TGTGCCAGCAGCCCAGGGAGTGTGGGCAATCAGCCCCAGCATTTT
TRBJ2-7	.	TRBD1	TRBV20-1	CSAEQGTSYEQYF	TGCAGTGCGGAACAGGGGACGTCCTACGAGCAGTACTTC
TRBJ2-1	.	TRBD2	TRBV20-1	CSAAEPRGGSHEQFF	TGCAGTGCTGCTGAGCCTCGCGGGGGGAGCCATGAGCAGTTCTTC
TRBJ1-1	.	.	TRBV27	CATTTGTEAFF	TGTGCCACAACCACGGGCACTGAAGCTTTCTTT
TRBJ2-7	.	.	TRBV14	CASSPPPPSSNEQYF	TGTGCCAGCAGCCCCCCCCCGCCTTCATCCAATGAGCAGTACTTC
TRBJ2-7	few	.	TRBV6-2/TRBV6-3	CASSYPYLTGQTYEQYF	TGTGCCAGCAGTTACCCCTACCTGACAGGACAGACCTACGAGCAGTACTTC
TRBJ2-3	few	TRBD1	TRBV20-1	CSAKGPTGFTDTQYF	TGCAGTGCCAAGGGCCCGACAGGGTTCACAGATACGCAGTATTTT
TRBJ1-6	.	.	TRBV20-1	CSARTGTPNSPLHF	TGCAGTGCTAGAACCGGGACACCTAATTCACCCCTCCACTTT
TRBJ2-2	few	.	TRBV2	CASRLGLTGELFF	TGTGCCAGCAGACTAGGGTTGACCGGGGAGCTGTTTTTT
TRBJ2-5	many	.	TRBV9	CASTPGIYLETQYF	TGTGCCAGCACGCCGGGGATTTATCTAGAGACCCAGTACTTC
TRBJ2-1	.	.	TRBV10-3	CAISGASPSSHNEQFF	TGTGCCATCAGTGGGGCTAGCCCTAGCTCCCACAATGAGCAGTTCTTC
TRBJ1-5	once	.	TRBV20-1	CSAVAGTASNQPQHF	TGCAGTGCTGTGGCGGGGACGGCTAGCAATCAGCCCCAGCATTTT
TRBJ1-4	few	TRBD1	TRBV5-1	CAGSRGFATNEKLFF	TGCGCCGGCTCCAGGGGGTTTGCAACTAATGAAAAACTGTTTTTT
TRBJ1-1	few	TRBD1	TRBV10-3	CATRDRETEAFF	TGTGCCACCCGAGACAGGGAGACTGAAGCTTTCTTT
TRBJ2-3	.	.	TRBV11-2	CASRPRLKDRTDTQYF	TGTGCCAGCAGGCCTCGTCTTAAGGATCGAACAGATACGCAGTATTTT
TRBJ2-1	few	.	TRBV20-1	CSASDISEQFF	TGCAGTGCCAGCGACATATCTGAGCAGTTCTTC
TRBJ1-5	.	.	TRBV28	CASSSLDRYNGNQPQHF	TGTGCCAGCAGTTCCCTCGACAGGTACAATGGCAATCAGCCCCAGCATTTT
TRBJ1-4	.	TRBD1	TRBV25-1	CASSDPRDSRGEKLFF	TGTGCCAGCAGTGACCCCCGGGACAGCAGAGGGGAAAAACTGTTTTTT
TRBJ2-3	.	.	TRBV7-9	CAITNSVGEPTDTQYF	TGTGCCATAACAAACTCGGTGGGGGAACCCACAGATACGCAGTATTTT
TRBJ2-3	many	TRBD1	TRBV4-2	CASSQAPGQVADTQYF	TGTGCCAGCAGCCAGGCTCCGGGACAGGTGGCAGATACGCAGTATTTT